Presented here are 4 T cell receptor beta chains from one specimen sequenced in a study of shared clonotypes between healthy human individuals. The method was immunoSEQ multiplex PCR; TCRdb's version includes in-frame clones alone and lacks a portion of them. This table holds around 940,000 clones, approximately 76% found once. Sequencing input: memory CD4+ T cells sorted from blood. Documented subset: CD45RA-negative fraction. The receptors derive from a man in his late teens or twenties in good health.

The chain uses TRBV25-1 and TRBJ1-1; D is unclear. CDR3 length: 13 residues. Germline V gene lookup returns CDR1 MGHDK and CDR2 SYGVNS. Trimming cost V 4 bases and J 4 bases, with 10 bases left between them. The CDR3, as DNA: TGTGCCAGCAGTGGGGGTCGGCTCACTGAAGCTTTCTTT. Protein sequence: CASSGGRLTEAFF. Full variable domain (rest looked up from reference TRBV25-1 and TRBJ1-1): EADIYQTPRYLVIGTGKKITLECSQTMGHDKMYWYQQDPGMELHLIHYSYGVNSTEKGDLSSESTVSRIRTEHFPLTLESARPSHTSQYLCASSGGRLTEAFFGQGTRLTVV.

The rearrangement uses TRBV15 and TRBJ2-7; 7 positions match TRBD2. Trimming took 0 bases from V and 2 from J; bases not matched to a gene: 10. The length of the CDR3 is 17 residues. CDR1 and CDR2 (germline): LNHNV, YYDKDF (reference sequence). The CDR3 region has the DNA TGTGCCACCAGCAGAGACATCCAGACGGGAGGAGCCTACGAGCAGTACTTC. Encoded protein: CATSRDIQTGGAYEQYF.

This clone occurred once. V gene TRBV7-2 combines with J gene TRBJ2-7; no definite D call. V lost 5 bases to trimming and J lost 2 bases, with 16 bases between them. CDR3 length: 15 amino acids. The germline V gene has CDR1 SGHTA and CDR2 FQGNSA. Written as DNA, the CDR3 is TGTGCCAGCAGCCATCCAAACCGGCCTCCCTACGAGCAGTACTTC. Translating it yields CASSHPNRPPYEQYF.

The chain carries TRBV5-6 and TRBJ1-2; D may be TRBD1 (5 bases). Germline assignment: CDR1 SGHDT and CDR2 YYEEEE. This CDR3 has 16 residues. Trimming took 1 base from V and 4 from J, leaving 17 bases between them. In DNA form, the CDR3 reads TGTGCCAGCAGCTTGAGACAGAAGGGGACTGTCTATGGCTACACCTTC. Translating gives CASSLRQKGTVYGYTF.